This TCR beta chain derives from a study of CD8+ T cells in alopecia areata. Study information: Oral tofacitinib (5 to 10 mg twice daily) was administered to treated patients. Patients in the study were on tofacitinib for 6 to 18 months, then off it for 6 months.

Sampling of alopecia areata patients yielded lesional scalp punch biopsies as well as peripheral blood. Study-level findings and limits: Normal skin's resident alphabeta T cells are sequenced alongside lesional scalp T cells.

Concerning this clone itself: The antigen is undetermined.

Isolated RNA was reverse transcribed into cDNA used as the sequencing template. This table comes from immunoSEQ multiplex PCR, and its TCRdb copy is limited to in-frame clones, with some not included. The sample includes more than 95,000 clones, more than 35% seen only once; the top ten take approximately 1.5%. The receptor was isolated from a human donor with alopecia areata. The specimen was CD4+ T cells sorted from blood.

The CDR3 reads CASSQSSGIANTEAFF. Written as DNA, the CDR3 is TGCGCCAGCAGCCAATCATCCGGGATCGCGAACACTGAAGCTTTCTTT. The V call is TRBV4-3, the J call TRBJ1-1; D remains unclear. Germline V gene lookup returns CDR1 LGHNA and CDR2 YSLEER. The CDR3 covers 16 residues. V lost 2 bases and J lost 1, with 14 bases in between.